The next 32 T cell receptor beta chains were all read from a single sample in a study of control samples from healthy donors and cancer patients. Measured with immunoSEQ multiplex PCR; TCRdb has only the in-frame clones, and not every one. The sample lists tens of thousands of clones; roughly nine tenths were seen once. Sequences were obtained from blood. These receptor sequences come from a woman aged 55-69 years in good health.

The chain combines TRBV6-4 with TRBJ2-1; D is perhaps TRBD1 (6 bases). The CDR3 spans 14 residues. CDR1 is MRHNA and CDR2 is SNTAGT in the germline V gene. V was cut by 5 bases and J by 4 bases, with 12 bases left in between. CDR3 sequence reads: CASSRQVLYNEQFF. The CDR3 DNA sequence: TGTGCCAGCAGTAGACAGGTGCTATACAATGAGCAGTTCTTC.

The CDR3 loop is CASSTTQGGELFF. CDR3 nucleotides: TGTGCCAGCAGCACGACACAGGGCGGGGAGCTGTTTTTT. V gene TRBV27 combines with J gene TRBJ2-2, with D perhaps TRBD1 (6 bases). CDR1 is MNHEY, CDR2 SMNVEV, per germline (reference sequence). The CDR3 length is 13 residues. Trimming took off 6 bases at V and 7 bases at J, with 12 bases between the two ends.

V usage is TRBV6-6 and J usage is TRBJ2-5; D not resolved. This CDR3 is 14 amino acids long. V was pared by 0 bases and J by 2 bases, with 7 bases between. Germline-derived CDR1 and CDR2 are MNHNY and SVGAGI (reference sequence). CDR3 in DNA: TGTGCCAGCAGTTACTCAGGGCAGCAAGAGACCCAGTACTTC. Its translation is CASSYSGQQETQYF.

The gene calls are TRBV21-1 and TRBJ1-2; the D call TRBD1 from the table was never checked on the DNA. TRBV21-1 corresponds to a pseudogene. The CDR3 loop spans 18 amino acids. The CDR3 DNA sequence: TGTGCCAGCAGCAAGGTGTGTGACAGGGGCTTCACTCACTATGGCTACACCTTC. It is translated as CASSKVCDRGFTHYGYTF.

The rearrangement joins TRBV7-2 to TRBJ2-3; D ambiguous. Looked up from germline, CDR1 is SGHTA and CDR2 is FQGNSA. The CDR3 runs 13 residues. The V gene lost 1 base and the J gene lost 1 base, with 3 bases spanning the gap. In DNA, the CDR3 is TGTGCCAGCAGCTTAGGAGGCACAGATACGCAGTATTTT. Residues: CASSLGGTDTQYF.

V usage is TRBV27 and J usage is TRBJ1-5, with D unclear. Deletions cut 0 bases from V and 3 bases from J, with 9 bases between. The CDR3 is 15 residues long. Germline V gives CDR1 MNHEY, CDR2 SMNVEV (reference sequence). Here the CDR3 DNA reads TGTGCCAGCAGTTTATCCCGCGGGGACAATCAGCCCCAGCATTTT. It translates to CASSLSRGDNQPQHF.

The V gene is TRBV5-1, the J gene TRBJ2-5; the D is unclear. This CDR3 contains 14 residues. V was clipped by 2 bases and J by 1 base, with 9 bases between them. Per the germline V gene, CDR1 is SGHRS and CDR2 is YFSETQ. DNA for the CDR3: TGCGCCAGCAGCTTATATGGTACCCAAGAGACCCAGTACTTC. Its protein product is CASSLYGTQETQYF.

This chain connects TRBV5-1 to TRBJ2-3; 10 bases agree with TRBD2. The CDR3 has 16 residues. CDR1 is SGHRS, CDR2 YFSETQ, per germline. The V and J ends lost 4 bases and 4 bases, in that order; junction bases with no gene match: 9. In DNA form, the CDR3 reads TGCGCCAGCAGCGTCCTTAGCGGGGGGTCCGCAGATACGCAGTATTTT. It specifies CASSVLSGGSADTQYF.

The genes are TRBV12-5 and TRBJ2-5, with a tentative D call TRBD2 (5 bases). V was shortened by 6 bases and J by 0 bases, with 14 bases between the two germline ends. CDR1 is LGHNT and CDR2 is FRNRAP in the germline V gene. The CDR3 covers 15 residues. This CDR3 reads CASGQNRGYQETQYF. The CDR3 DNA sequence: TGTGCTAGTGGCCAAAACAGAGGGTACCAAGAGACCCAGTACTTC.

The chain joins TRBV7-2 to TRBJ2-1; tentative D call: TRBD1 (6 bases). Trimming removed 1 base from V and 0 bases from J, with 10 bases in between. The CDR3 covers 16 residues. The germline V gene encodes CDR1 SGHTA and CDR2 FQGNSA. The CDR3 is CASSLGGPSSYNEQFF. In nucleotides, the CDR3 is TGTGCCAGCAGCTTAGGGGGGCCGTCCTCCTACAATGAGCAGTTCTTC. The variable domain in full, with the rest retrieved from reference TRBV7-2 and TRBJ2-1, is GAGVSQSPSNKVTEKGKDVELRCDPISGHTALYWYRQSLGQGLEFLIYFQGNSAPDKSGLPSDRFSAERTGGSVSTLTIQRTQQEDSAVYLCASSLGGPSSYNEQFFGPGTRLTVL.

The V and J genes are TRBV3-1 (or the pseudogene TRBV3-2) and TRBJ1-2, with 7 positions matching TRBD1. CDR1 and CDR2 from the germline V gene are LGHDT and YNNKEL (reference sequence). The CDR3 contains 16 residues. V lost 0 bases, J lost 4 bases, and 8 bases stayed unmatched. This CDR3 is CASSQEGRDSVYGYTF. The CDR3 DNA follows: TGTGCCAGCAGCCAAGAAGGTAGGGACAGTGTCTATGGCTACACCTTC.

The chain uses TRBV2 and TRBJ1-2, with D hard to call. The CDR3 totals 14 residues. In germline, CDR1 is SNHLY, CDR2 FYNNEI. Trimming stripped 8 bases from V and 5 bases from J, with 18 bases between. CDR3 DNA sequence: TGTGCCAGCGCCCGGGGAGGGTTTGGGTATGGCTACACCTTC. Translation: CASARGGFGYGYTF.

This clone has a single count. The chain couples TRBV7-9 to TRBJ2-7; 9 nucleotides match TRBD2. The CDR3 has 15 amino acids. Germline trimming cut 7 bases from V and 1 base from J; bases unmatched to any gene: 8. Germline CDR1 is SEHNR and CDR2 is FQNEAQ (reference sequence). The CDR3 DNA sequence: TGTGCCAGCACCTCACTAGCGGGCCGATCCTACGAGCAGTACTTC. Translation: CASTSLAGRSYEQYF.

The gene calls are TRBV30 and TRBJ1-4; D remains unclear. This CDR3 has 14 amino acids. V was trimmed by 2 bases and J by 3 bases, leaving 10 bases between them. Germline CDR1 GTSNPN, CDR2 SVGIG (reference sequence). The CDR3 sequence: CAWSSAASNEKLFF. As DNA, the CDR3 is TGTGCCTGGAGTTCGGCAGCCTCTAATGAAAAACTGTTTTTT.

There are a few counts of this clone. V gene TRBV5-4 combines with J gene TRBJ2-1; the match to TRBD1 covers 7 bases. Looked up from germline, CDR1 is SGHNT and CDR2 is YYREEE (reference sequence). The CDR3 loop spans 13 amino acids. J lost 9 bases, V lost 4 bases, and 7 bases had no gene match. This CDR3 is CASSPRGGGEQFF. The CDR3 DNA reads TGTGCCAGCAGCCCCCGAGGGGGCGGTGAGCAGTTCTTC.

This chain joins TRBV30 and TRBJ2-3; no definite D call. Germline CDR1 reads GTSNPN; CDR2 reads SVGIG (reference sequence). Trimming cost V 0 bases and J 2 bases, with 9 bases left between them. The CDR3 covers 14 residues. The CDR3 is CAWSVGGYTDTQYF. The DNA of the CDR3 is TGTGCCTGGAGTGTAGGCGGATACACAGATACGCAGTATTTT.

The chain links TRBV11-1 to TRBJ2-3; no definite D call. The CDR3 covers 12 residues. V was trimmed by 1 base and J by 13 bases, leaving 12 bases between them. Per germline, CDR1 SGHAT and CDR2 FQDESV (reference sequence). The CDR3 DNA is TGTGCCAGCAGCTTAGGAGGCACGGAAGAGTATTTT. Translating gives CASSLGGTEEYF.

This chain uses TRBV19 with TRBJ1-1; no definite D call. CDR1 is LNHDA and CDR2 is SQIVND in the germline V gene (reference sequence). The CDR3 spans 15 residues. V gave up 5 bases and J gave up 4 bases, with 17 bases separating them. DNA for the CDR3: TGTGCCAGTAGTCTGGGGTTGATGGCGAGCACTGAAGCTTTCTTT. As protein: CASSLGLMASTEAFF.

The gene calls are TRBV4-1 and TRBJ2-7; TRBD1 might be the D (6 bases). The CDR3 has 14 amino acids. Germline lookup yields CDR1 MGHRA and CDR2 YSYEKL. Trimming shortened V by 6 bases and J by 9 bases, and 21 bases separated the two germline ends. The CDR3 bases are TGCGCCAGCAGTGAGGGCTTCGGGACACTAGGGCAGTACTTC. This sequence encodes CASSEGFGTLGQYF.

The chain joins TRBV2 to TRBJ1-1; possible D gene TRBD1, 5 bases. CDR1 and CDR2 (germline): SNHLY, FYNNEI. V was pared by 5 bases and J by 3 bases, with 13 bases between. The CDR3 has 14 residues. CDR3 sequence reads: CASSFVRGDTEAFF. DNA for the CDR3: TGTGCCAGCAGTTTTGTTCGAGGGGACACTGAAGCTTTCTTT.

This chain uses TRBV7-6 with TRBJ1-6; TRBD1 matches 8 bases. The junction had 6 bases not matched to a gene; V was cut back by 5 bases and J by 6 bases. Germline assignment: CDR1 SGHVS and CDR2 FNYEAQ. The CDR3 totals 15 residues. Here the CDR3 DNA reads TGTGCCAGCAGCCCAGGGGGCGCGGGTAATTCACCCCTCCACTTT. Protein: CASSPGGAGNSPLHF.

The chain carries TRBV5-6 and TRBJ2-2, with unresolved D. The V end lost 3 bases, the J end lost 6 bases, and 9 bases lay between the germline ends. This CDR3 spans 13 amino acids. The germline gives CDR1 SGHDT, CDR2 YYEEEE. CDR3 DNA: TGTGCCAGCAGCTCGACCAGGCCCGGGGAGCTGTTTTTT. Translated, it gives CASSSTRPGELFF.

CDR3 sequence: CASSLWSGRIHNEQFF. The DNA for the CDR3 is TGTGCCAGCAGCTTATGGAGCGGGAGGATTCACAATGAGCAGTTCTTC. The genes are TRBV13 and TRBJ2-1, with 9 bases matching TRBD2. Trimming at V came to 2 bases and at J to 5 bases, leaving 7 bases not matched to a gene. CDR3 length equals 16 residues. Looked up from germline, CDR1 is PRHDT and CDR2 is FYEKMQ (reference sequence).

CDR3 sequence reads: CASSIETQYF. The CDR3 DNA reads TGTGCCAGCAGCATAGAGACCCAGTACTTC. This chain links TRBV7-9 with TRBJ2-5, with D uncertain. CDR1 SEHNR and CDR2 FQNEAQ come from the germline V gene (reference sequence). V dropped 5 bases and J dropped 4 bases, with 2 bases sitting between them. There are 10 residues in the CDR3.

The chain recombines TRBV7-2 with TRBJ1-6, with 7 nucleotides matching TRBD1. With V trimmed by 0 bases and J by 6 bases, 5 bases remained unmatched. Germline lookup yields CDR1 SGHTA and CDR2 FQGNSA. CDR3 length equals 16 residues. The CDR3 region has the DNA TGTGCCAGCAGCTTAGCTACGGGACAGACTAATTCACCCCTCCACTTT. Translated, it gives CASSLATGQTNSPLHF.

The chain couples TRBV29-1 to TRBJ2-7; no firm D call. Trimming cost V 7 bases and J 4 bases, with 14 bases left between them. The CDR3 is made up of 12 amino acids. Looked up from germline, CDR1 is SQVTM and CDR2 is ANQGSEA. Here the CDR3 DNA reads TGCAGCGCCACCTCGAGTTTTTACGAGCAGTACTTC. Translation gives CSATSSFYEQYF.

The chain recombines TRBV7-2 with TRBJ2-4; 7 nucleotides agree with TRBD1. V lost 3 bases and J lost 4; bases outside the gene matches: 6. The germline V gene has CDR1 SGHTA and CDR2 FQGNSA. CDR3 size: 15 residues. The DNA for the CDR3 is TGTGCCAGCAGCTTGCGGCGACAGGGAAAAAACATTCAGTACTTC. Residues: CASSLRRQGKNIQYF.

The chain uses TRBV5-1 and TRBJ1-2; D unclear. The CDR3 is 12 amino acids. CDR1 is SGHRS and CDR2 is YFSETQ in the germline V gene. Between the trimmed V and J ends, which lost 4 bases and 5 bases, there was a span of 9 bases. The CDR3 region is CASSRWNYGYTF. The DNA of the CDR3 is TGCGCCAGCAGCCGATGGAATTATGGCTACACCTTC.

This chain links TRBV19 with TRBJ1-2; D not certain. Germline V gives CDR1 LNHDA, CDR2 SQIVND (reference sequence). The CDR3 sequence is 14 residues long. V dropped 4 bases and J dropped 4 bases, with 13 bases sitting between them. The CDR3 reads CASSTLLWPYGYTF. Here the CDR3 DNA reads TGTGCCAGTAGTACCCTATTGTGGCCCTATGGCTACACCTTC.

The chain uses TRBV18 and TRBJ2-4, with D uncertain. The germline V and J ends were trimmed by 3 bases and 1 base, with 7 bases remaining between them. The CDR3 sequence is 14 residues long. Per the germline V gene, CDR1 is KGHSH and CDR2 is LQKENI. For the CDR3, the DNA is TGTGCCAGCTCACCCCTTCAGGCCAAAAACATTCAGTACTTC. Translation gives CASSPLQAKNIQYF.

This chain links TRBV3-1 (or the pseudogene TRBV3-2) with TRBJ1-2, with unresolved D. This CDR3 region has 13 residues. V was cut by 4 bases and J by 6 bases, with 12 bases left in between. Germline V gene data show CDR1 as LGHDT and CDR2 as YNNKEL (reference sequence). Here the CDR3 DNA reads TGTGCCAGCAGCCTGCAAGGTGAGGATGGCTACACCTTC. Protein: CASSLQGEDGYTF.

The chain couples TRBV21-1 to TRBJ2-4. TRBV21-1 is tagged as a pseudogene. This CDR3 region has 16 residues. The CDR3 nucleotides read TGTGCCAGCAGCAAAGACCAGAGCCTAGCCAAAAACATTCAGTACTTC. Protein: CASSKDQSLAKNIQYF.